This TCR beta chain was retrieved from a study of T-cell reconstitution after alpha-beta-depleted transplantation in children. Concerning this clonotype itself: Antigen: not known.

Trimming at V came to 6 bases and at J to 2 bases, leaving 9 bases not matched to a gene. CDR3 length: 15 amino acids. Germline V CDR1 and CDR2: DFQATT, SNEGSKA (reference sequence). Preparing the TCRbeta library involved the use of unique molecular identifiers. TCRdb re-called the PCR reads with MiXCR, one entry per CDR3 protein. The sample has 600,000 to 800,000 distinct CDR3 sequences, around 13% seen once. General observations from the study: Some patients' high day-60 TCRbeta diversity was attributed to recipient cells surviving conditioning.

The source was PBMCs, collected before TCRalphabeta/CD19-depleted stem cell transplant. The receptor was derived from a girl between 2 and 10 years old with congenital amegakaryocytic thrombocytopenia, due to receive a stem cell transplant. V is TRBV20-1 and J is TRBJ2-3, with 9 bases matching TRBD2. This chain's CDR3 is CSAQEAGGPTDTQYF. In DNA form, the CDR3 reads TGCAGTGCCCAGGAAGCGGGAGGTCCCACAGATACGCAGTATTTT.